A selection of T cell receptor beta chains follows, all from one sample in a study of siplizumab effects on memory and regulatory T cells. The method was immunoSEQ multiplex PCR; TCRdb's version includes in-frame clones alone and lacks a portion of them. The table shows some 120,000 clones, with 85% to 95% occurring only once. Sequencing was performed on non-Treg CD4+ T cells sorted from blood. These receptor sequences come from a human donor in good health. The CDR3 runs from the conserved cysteine through the conserved F or W. The D gene is left open where the match is weak. Rows may omit the clone size; those that give it use once, few, many or a size class.

D gene	clone size	V gene	J gene	CDR3 protein	CDR3 DNA
NA	once	TRBV27	TRBJ1-1	CATRQNTEAFF	TGTGCCACAAGACAGAACACTGAAGCTTTCTTT
TRBD1	once	TRBV19	TRBJ1-5	CASKGQGVFNQPQHF	TGTGCCAGTAAGGGACAGGGGGTATTCAATCAGCCCCAGCATTTT
TRBD1	NA	TRBV29-1	TRBJ2-7	CSVASGTDYEQYF	TGCAGCGTTGCTTCCGGGACAGACTACGAGCAGTACTTC
NA	NA	TRBV27	TRBJ1-2	CASSLGGNENYGYTF	TGTGCCAGCAGTTTAGGGGGGAACGAAAACTATGGCTACACCTTC
TRBD2	NA	TRBV7-3	TRBJ2-3	CASSSAGGADTQYF	TGTGCCAGCAGTAGTGCGGGGGGTGCGGATACGCAGTATTTT
NA	NA	TRBV5-5	TRBJ2-1	CASSTATGVLYNEQFF	TGTGCCAGCAGCACAGCTACGGGGGTCCTCTACAATGAGCAGTTCTTC
NA	NA	TRBV7-9	TRBJ1-4	CASSRGRTNEKLFF	TGTGCCAGCAGCCGAGGTAGAACTAATGAAAAACTGTTTTTT
NA	NA	TRBV23-1	TRBJ1-2	CASSQPKDPPSYGYTF	TGCGCCAGCAGTCAACCCAAGGACCCCCCAAGCTATGGCTACACCTTC
TRBD1	NA	TRBV10-3	TRBJ1-1	CAISDRGDRITLMNTEAFF	TGTGCCATCTCTGACAGGGGGGACAGAATAACCTTAATGAACACTGAAGCTTTCTTT
TRBD2	NA	TRBV7-9	TRBJ2-1	CASSFQAGSSYNEQFF	TGTGCCAGCAGCTTTCAAGCGGGGAGCTCCTACAATGAGCAGTTCTTC
NA	NA	TRBV5-1	TRBJ1-1	CASSKGQEAFF	TGCGCCAGCAGCAAAGGACAAGAAGCTTTCTTT
NA	NA	TRBV4-1	TRBJ2-7	CASSQTGPYEQYF	TGCGCCAGCAGCCAAACAGGACCCTACGAGCAGTACTTC
NA	NA	TRBV7-3	TRBJ2-3	CASSLEGRADTQYF	TGTGCCAGCAGCTTAGAGGGCCGGGCAGATACGCAGTATTTT
NA	NA	TRBV7-9	TRBJ2-5	CASSLARAGETQYF	TGTGCCAGCAGCCTAGCCAGGGCGGGGGAGACCCAGTACTTC
NA	once	TRBV19	TRBJ2-5	CASSQLTAGQETQYF	TGTGCCAGTAGTCAACTCACGGCAGGCCAAGAGACCCAGTACTTC
NA	NA	TRBV9	TRBJ1-3	CASSFRQEGPLNTIYF	TGTGCCAGCAGCTTCCGACAGGAGGGCCCCCTAAACACCATATATTTT
TRBD2	NA	TRBV7-7	TRBJ2-1	CASSPSSGGAGEQFF	TGTGCCAGCAGCCCTTCTAGCGGGGGGGCCGGGGAGCAGTTCTTC
NA	NA	TRBV18	TRBJ2-2	CASSANSPGELFF	TGTGCCAGCTCAGCAAACAGTCCCGGGGAGCTGTTTTTT
TRBD1	NA	TRBV27	TRBJ2-5	CASSFHAGQGTGQETQYF	TGTGCCAGCAGTTTCCACGCGGGACAGGGGACAGGCCAAGAGACCCAGTACTTC
TRBD1	NA	TRBV11-2	TRBJ1-6	CASSLGDRYNSPLHF	TGTGCCAGCAGCTTAGGGGACAGATATAATTCACCCCTCCACTTT
TRBD2	NA	TRBV30	TRBJ2-1	CAWSPEGLAGGQGEQFF	TGTGCCTGGAGTCCCGAGGGACTAGCGGGGGGGCAGGGTGAGCAGTTCTTC
NA	few	TRBV6-1	TRBJ1-6	CASSAGPYNSPLHF	TGTGCCAGCAGCGCCGGTCCCTATAATTCACCCCTCCACTTT
NA	NA	TRBV5-1	TRBJ1-2	CASSPDGEYGYTF	TGCGCCAGCAGTCCGGACGGAGAGTATGGCTACACCTTC
NA	NA	TRBV6-5	TRBJ1-4	CASSIRQLQKLFF	TGTGCCAGCAGTATACGACAGCTCCAAAAACTGTTTTTT
TRBD1	NA	TRBV4-2	TRBJ1-2	CASSQAPTGGAIYGYTF	TGTGCCAGCAGCCAAGCCCCTACAGGGGGCGCCATCTATGGCTACACCTTC